Listed here are 10 T cell receptor beta chains from one sample, sequenced in a study of blood T cell repertoires in COVID-19. Data came from immunoSEQ multiplex PCR; TCRdb stores just in-frame clones and leaves some out. Among 100,000 to 150,000 clones listed, over 75% were seen once. The sample consisted of peripheral blood. The receptor set was obtained from a woman of 80 years or more with acute or convalescent COVID-19.

The chain recombines TRBV28 with TRBJ1-5; D is perhaps TRBD1 (6 bases). The germline V gene has CDR1 MDHEN and CDR2 SYDVKM. V lost 6 bases and J 5 bases, leaving 14 bases between the germline ends. This CDR3 is built from 14 residues. CDR3 DNA: TGTGCCAGCAGCAGACCGGGACACTATCAGCCCCAGCATTTT. Encoded protein: CASSRPGHYQPQHF.

The V gene is TRBV6-5, the J gene TRBJ2-1; the match to TRBD1 covers 9 bases. The ends lost 6 bases at V and 6 bases at J; junction bases unmatched: 9. From germline, CDR1 is MNHEY and CDR2 SVGAGI. The CDR3 sequence is 15 residues long. The CDR3 reads CASRSGTGFGNEQFF. CDR3 in DNA: TGTGCCAGCAGAAGCGGGACAGGGTTCGGCAATGAGCAGTTCTTC.

This chain connects TRBV9 to TRBJ2-3, with D perhaps TRBD2 (6 bases). The CDR3 totals 15 residues. V lost 0 bases, J lost 1 base, and 9 bases lay in between. Germline CDR1 SGDLS, CDR2 YYNGEE. In nucleotides, the CDR3 is TGTGCCAGCAGCGTAGACTCGGGGGGCACAGATACGCAGTATTTT. The encoded protein is CASSVDSGGTDTQYF.

V usage is TRBV28 and J usage is TRBJ2-2, with TRBD1 as a possible D gene (6 bases). With 5 bases removed from V and 6 bases from J, the gap between germline ends came to 10 bases. Germline V gene lookup returns CDR1 MDHEN and CDR2 SYDVKM. This CDR3 is built from 13 residues. The CDR3 reads CASSTGWSGELFF. For the CDR3, the DNA is TGTGCCAGCAGTACAGGGTGGTCCGGGGAGCTGTTTTTT.

The chain combines TRBV5-4 with TRBJ1-1; D perhaps matches TRBD1 (5 bases). Per germline, CDR1 SGHNT and CDR2 YYREEE (reference sequence). The CDR3 consists of 13 residues. V was trimmed by 0 bases and J by 9 bases, leaving 12 bases between them. This CDR3 is CASSLDLGQKAFF. The CDR3 DNA follows: TGTGCCAGCAGCTTGGATCTGGGGCAAAAAGCTTTCTTT.

The rearrangement joins TRBV9 to TRBJ1-2, with D possibly matching TRBD1 (5 bases). The CDR3 is 15 amino acids. The germline gives CDR1 SGDLS, CDR2 YYNGEE. Trimming pared 0 bases from V and 7 bases from J, leaving 16 bases between. CDR3 nucleotide sequence: TGTGCCAGCAGCGTAGAGAGTTTCGGGGGGGGTGGCTACACCTTC. It codes for CASSVESFGGGGYTF. Based on the CDR3 plus reference TRBV9 and TRBJ1-2, the full variable domain is DSGVTQTPKHLITATGQRVTLRCSPRSGDLSVYWYQQSLDQGLQFLIQYYNGEERAKGNILERFSAQQFPDLHSELNLSSLELGDSALYFCASSVESFGGGGYTFGSGTRLTVV.

This chain uses TRBV6-5 with TRBJ2-3; maybe TRBD1 (8 bases). The V end lost 6 bases, the J end lost 4 bases, and 17 bases lay between the germline ends. Germline CDR1 is MNHEY and CDR2 is SVGAGI. The CDR3 consists of 15 residues. CDR3 nucleotide sequence: TGTGCCAGCAGCTTACAGGGGGGGTGGCCAGATACGCAGTATTTT. Its translation is CASSLQGGWPDTQYF.

This chain uses TRBV2 with TRBJ1-5; 7 bases map to TRBD1. This CDR3 has 14 amino acids. Germline V gene lookup returns CDR1 SNHLY and CDR2 FYNNEI. V lost 7 bases and J lost 4; bases outside the gene matches: 7. In nucleotides, the CDR3 is TGTGCCAGCACCATGGGCAGGGGGAATCAGCCCCAGCATTTT. Its protein product is CASTMGRGNQPQHF.

This chain joins TRBV18 and TRBJ2-3; 10 bases align to TRBD2. The CDR3 is 17 amino acids. From germline, CDR1 is KGHSH and CDR2 LQKENI. The trim removed 3 bases at V and 2 bases at J, leaving 8 bases unmatched. Here the CDR3 reads CASSPSASGGFTDTQYF. DNA for the CDR3: TGTGCCAGCTCACCCTCGGCTAGCGGGGGATTCACAGATACGCAGTATTTT. Full variable domain (outside the CDR3, taken from reference TRBV18 and TRBJ2-3): NAGVMQNPRHLVRRRGQEARLRCSPMKGHSHVYWYRQLPEEGLKFMVYLQKENIIDESGMPKERFSAEFPKEGPSILRIQQVVRGDSAAYFCASSPSASGGFTDTQYFGPGTRLTVL.

CDR3 amino acids: CASSQRGAGAPQETQYF. Here the CDR3 DNA reads TGTGCCAGCAGCCAAAGGGGAGCGGGAGCCCCCCAAGAGACCCAGTACTTC. The chain couples TRBV4-2 to TRBJ2-5; 8 bases are shared with TRBD2. Germline CDR1 is LGHNA and CDR2 is YNFKEQ. This CDR3 is built from 17 residues. V gave up 2 bases and J gave up 1 base; unmatched junction bases: 9.